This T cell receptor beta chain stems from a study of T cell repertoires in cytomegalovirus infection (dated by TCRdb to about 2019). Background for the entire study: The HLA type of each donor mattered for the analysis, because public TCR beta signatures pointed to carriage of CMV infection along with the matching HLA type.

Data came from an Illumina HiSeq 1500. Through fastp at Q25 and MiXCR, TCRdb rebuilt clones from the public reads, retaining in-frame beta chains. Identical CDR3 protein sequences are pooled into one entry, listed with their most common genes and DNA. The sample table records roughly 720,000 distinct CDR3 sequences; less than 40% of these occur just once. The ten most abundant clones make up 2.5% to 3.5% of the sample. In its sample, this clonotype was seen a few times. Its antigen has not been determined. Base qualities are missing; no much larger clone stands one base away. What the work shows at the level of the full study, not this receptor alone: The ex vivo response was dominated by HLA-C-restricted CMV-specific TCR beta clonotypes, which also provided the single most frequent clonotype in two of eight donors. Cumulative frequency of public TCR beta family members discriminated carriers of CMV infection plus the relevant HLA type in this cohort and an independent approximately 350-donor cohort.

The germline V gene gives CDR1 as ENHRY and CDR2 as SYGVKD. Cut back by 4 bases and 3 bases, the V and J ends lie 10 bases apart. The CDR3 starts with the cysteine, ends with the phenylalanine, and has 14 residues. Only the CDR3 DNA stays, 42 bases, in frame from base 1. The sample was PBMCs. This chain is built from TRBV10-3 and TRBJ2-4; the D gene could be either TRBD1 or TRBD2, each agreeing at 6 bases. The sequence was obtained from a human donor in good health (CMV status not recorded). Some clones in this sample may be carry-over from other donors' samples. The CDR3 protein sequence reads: CAISVGGGKNIQYF. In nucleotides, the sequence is TGTGCCATCAGTGTAGGGGGAGGCAAAAACATTCAGTACTTC.